Listed below are T cell receptor beta chains from one sample, sequenced in a study of blood T cell repertoires in COVID-19. The assay was immunoSEQ multiplex PCR, and TCRdb's table has in-frame clones only and misses some. Among 150,000 to 200,000 clones listed, roughly 87% were seen once. What was sequenced was peripheral blood. The receptors stem from a man aged 18 to 29 who had recovered from COVID-19. CDR3s include the opening cysteine and the closing phenylalanine or tryptophan. Fields, in order: CDR3 length, clone size, D gene, V gene, J gene, CDR3 protein, CDR3 DNA. A D gene is named only where the DNA matches it firmly. Only some rows state a clone size, as once, few, many or a class for expanded clones.

CDR3 length: 16
clone size: .
D gene: .
V gene: TRBV6-6
J gene: TRBJ1-2
CDR3 protein: CASSYPTGGLSIGYTF
CDR3 DNA: TGTGCCAGCAGTTATCCGACTGGGGGACTGAGTATTGGCTACACCTTC

CDR3 length: 11
clone size: .
D gene: .
V gene: TRBV7-9
J gene: TRBJ1-2
CDR3 protein: CASSPGMGYTF
CDR3 DNA: TGTGCCAGCTCCCCCGGGATGGGCTACACCTTC

CDR3 length: 14
clone size: .
D gene: .
V gene: TRBV24-1
J gene: TRBJ1-5
CDR3 protein: CATSDFSRNQPQHF
CDR3 DNA: TGTGCCACCAGTGATTTTAGCAGAAATCAGCCCCAGCATTTT

CDR3 length: 16
clone size: .
D gene: TRBD1
V gene: TRBV9
J gene: TRBJ2-2
CDR3 protein: CASSPSGQGRAGELFF
CDR3 DNA: TGTGCCAGCAGCCCCTCAGGACAGGGTAGGGCCGGGGAGCTGTTTTTT

CDR3 length: 15
clone size: .
D gene: TRBD2
V gene: TRBV28
J gene: TRBJ2-7
CDR3 protein: CASRPSGKSSYEQYF
CDR3 DNA: TGTGCCAGCAGACCTAGCGGGAAGAGCTCCTACGAGCAGTACTTC

CDR3 length: 14
clone size: .
D gene: .
V gene: TRBV5-1
J gene: TRBJ2-5
CDR3 protein: CASSFWSDQETQYF
CDR3 DNA: TGCGCCAGCAGCTTTTGGTCAGACCAAGAGACCCAGTACTTC

CDR3 length: 18
clone size: .
D gene: TRBD1
V gene: TRBV7-6
J gene: TRBJ2-1
CDR3 protein: CASSYPGQDRSSYNEQFF
CDR3 DNA: TGTGCCAGCAGCTACCCCGGACAGGATAGAAGCTCCTACAATGAGCAGTTCTTC

CDR3 length: 11
clone size: .
D gene: .
V gene: TRBV6-2/TRBV6-3
J gene: TRBJ1-1
CDR3 protein: CASSRLAEAFF
CDR3 DNA: TGTGCCAGCAGTCGTTTAGCTGAAGCTTTCTTT

CDR3 length: 16
clone size: .
D gene: TRBD2
V gene: TRBV6-2/TRBV6-3
J gene: TRBJ2-1
CDR3 protein: CASSRTSVRSYNEQFF
CDR3 DNA: TGTGCCAGCAGTCGGACTAGCGTACGCTCCTACAATGAGCAGTTCTTC

CDR3 length: 16
clone size: few
D gene: .
V gene: TRBV4-3
J gene: TRBJ2-1
CDR3 protein: CASSNHISGFYNEQFF
CDR3 DNA: TGCGCCAGCAGCAACCATATTAGCGGATTCTACAATGAGCAGTTCTTC

CDR3 length: 12
clone size: .
D gene: .
V gene: TRBV30
J gene: TRBJ1-2
CDR3 protein: CAWSEQSYGYTF
CDR3 DNA: TGTGCCTGGAGTGAACAGTCCTATGGCTACACCTTC

CDR3 length: 15
clone size: .
D gene: TRBD2
V gene: TRBV7-9
J gene: TRBJ2-5
CDR3 protein: CASRGLAGSVETQYF
CDR3 DNA: TGTGCCAGCAGGGGACTAGCGGGATCGGTTGAGACCCAGTACTTC

CDR3 length: 15
clone size: .
D gene: TRBD2
V gene: TRBV5-4
J gene: TRBJ2-3
CDR3 protein: CASKTGGGSTDTQYF
CDR3 DNA: TGTGCCAGCAAGACGGGGGGAGGGAGCACAGATACGCAGTATTTT

CDR3 length: 14
clone size: few
D gene: .
V gene: TRBV19
J gene: TRBJ1-3
CDR3 protein: CASRMGLDRNTIYF
CDR3 DNA: TGTGCCAGTAGAATGGGGCTTGATCGAAACACCATATATTTT

CDR3 length: 14
clone size: .
D gene: .
V gene: TRBV7-9
J gene: TRBJ1-1
CDR3 protein: CASSAPRQDTEAFF
CDR3 DNA: TGTGCCAGCAGCGCACCCCGACAGGACACTGAAGCTTTCTTT

CDR3 length: 12
clone size: .
D gene: .
V gene: TRBV19
J gene: TRBJ1-2
CDR3 protein: CASSIRSYGYTF
CDR3 DNA: TGTGCCAGTAGTATACGCAGTTATGGCTACACCTTC

CDR3 length: 13
clone size: .
D gene: .
V gene: TRBV28
J gene: TRBJ1-1
CDR3 protein: CASSLPLTGEAFF
CDR3 DNA: TGTGCCAGCAGTTTACCCCTGACGGGTGAAGCTTTCTTT

CDR3 length: 15
clone size: .
D gene: TRBD1
V gene: TRBV6-5
J gene: TRBJ2-7
CDR3 protein: CASSYGQGENYEQYF
CDR3 DNA: TGTGCCAGCAGTTATGGACAGGGGGAAAACTACGAGCAGTACTTC

CDR3 length: 13
clone size: .
D gene: .
V gene: TRBV6-2/TRBV6-3
J gene: TRBJ2-1
CDR3 protein: CASSDAGYNEQFF
CDR3 DNA: TGTGCCAGCAGCGACGCGGGGTACAATGAGCAGTTCTTC

CDR3 length: 16
clone size: .
D gene: TRBD1
V gene: TRBV9
J gene: TRBJ1-6
CDR3 protein: CASSLGTGEYNSPLHF
CDR3 DNA: TGTGCCAGCAGCCTCGGGACAGGGGAGTATAATTCACCCCTCCACTTT

CDR3 length: 13
clone size: once
D gene: TRBD2
V gene: TRBV3-1/TRBV3-2
J gene: TRBJ2-3
CDR3 protein: CASSPFSGAPPYF
CDR3 DNA: TGTGCCAGCAGCCCCTTCAGCGGGGCCCCCCCGTATTTT

CDR3 length: 11
clone size: .
D gene: .
V gene: TRBV5-1
J gene: TRBJ2-7
CDR3 protein: CASSSNYEQYF
CDR3 DNA: TGCGCCAGCAGCAGCAACTACGAGCAGTACTTC

CDR3 length: 14
clone size: .
D gene: .
V gene: TRBV28
J gene: TRBJ1-1
CDR3 protein: CASSLFVSFTEAFF
CDR3 DNA: TGTGCCAGCAGTTTATTTGTTTCTTTCACTGAAGCTTTCTTT

CDR3 length: 14
clone size: few
D gene: .
V gene: TRBV19
J gene: TRBJ1-1
CDR3 protein: CASRPQNLNTEAFF
CDR3 DNA: TGTGCCAGTAGACCGCAAAACTTGAACACTGAAGCTTTCTTT

CDR3 length: 17
clone size: .
D gene: TRBD2
V gene: TRBV27
J gene: TRBJ2-1
CDR3 protein: CASSGTSGNPSYNEQFF
CDR3 DNA: TGTGCCAGCAGTGGGACTAGCGGGAATCCTTCCTACAATGAGCAGTTCTTC

CDR3 length: 16
clone size: once
D gene: TRBD1
V gene: TRBV6-5
J gene: TRBJ1-1
CDR3 protein: CASSYDPGQGNTEAFF
CDR3 DNA: TGTGCCAGCAGTTACGACCCGGGACAGGGGAACACTGAAGCTTTCTTT

CDR3 length: 17
clone size: once
D gene: TRBD2
V gene: TRBV11-2
J gene: TRBJ2-1
CDR3 protein: CASSLGLAGGGRNEQFF
CDR3 DNA: TGTGCCAGCAGTCTGGGACTAGCGGGAGGGGGACGCAATGAGCAGTTCTTC

CDR3 length: 12
clone size: .
D gene: .
V gene: TRBV28
J gene: TRBJ2-1
CDR3 protein: CASGRGSNEQFF
CDR3 DNA: TGTGCCAGCGGACGGGGGTCCAATGAGCAGTTCTTC

CDR3 length: 14
clone size: .
D gene: TRBD2
V gene: TRBV5-4
J gene: TRBJ2-3
CDR3 protein: CASRLAGATDTQYF
CDR3 DNA: TGTGCCAGCAGGCTAGCGGGAGCCACAGATACGCAGTATTTT

CDR3 length: 12
clone size: .
D gene: TRBD1
V gene: TRBV12-5
J gene: TRBJ2-7
CDR3 protein: CASGPGTGEQYF
CDR3 DNA: TGTGCTAGTGGTCCTGGGACAGGTGAGCAGTACTTC

CDR3 length: 11
clone size: .
D gene: .
V gene: TRBV7-9
J gene: TRBJ2-1
CDR3 protein: CASSLLNEQFF
CDR3 DNA: TGTGCCAGCAGCCTCCTAAATGAGCAGTTCTTC

CDR3 length: 15
clone size: .
D gene: TRBD2
V gene: TRBV11-2
J gene: TRBJ2-2
CDR3 protein: CASSWALAGAGELFF
CDR3 DNA: TGTGCCAGCAGCTGGGCCCTAGCGGGAGCCGGGGAGCTGTTTTTT

CDR3 length: 15
clone size: .
D gene: .
V gene: TRBV21-1
J gene: TRBJ2-7
CDR3 protein: CASSKSLAFLYEQYF
CDR3 DNA: TGTGCCAGCAGCAAATCACTAGCCTTCCTCTACGAGCAGTACTTC

CDR3 length: 14
clone size: .
D gene: TRBD1
V gene: TRBV25-1
J gene: TRBJ2-2
CDR3 protein: CASTPGQGAGELFF
CDR3 DNA: TGTGCCAGCACTCCGGGACAGGGGGCCGGGGAGCTGTTTTTT

CDR3 length: 16
clone size: .
D gene: TRBD1
V gene: TRBV7-9
J gene: TRBJ1-1
CDR3 protein: CASSRTGPTSNTEAFF
CDR3 DNA: TGTGCCAGCAGCAGGACAGGGCCTACATCGAACACTGAAGCTTTCTTT

CDR3 length: 15
clone size: .
D gene: TRBD1
V gene: TRBV11-2
J gene: TRBJ1-2
CDR3 protein: CASSLGTGAHYGYTF
CDR3 DNA: TGTGCCAGCAGCTTAGGGACAGGGGCCCACTATGGCTACACCTTC

CDR3 length: 12
clone size: .
D gene: .
V gene: TRBV29-1
J gene: TRBJ2-3
CDR3 protein: CSSFGSTDTQYF
CDR3 DNA: TGCAGTTCCTTCGGGAGCACAGATACGCAGTATTTT

CDR3 length: 14
clone size: .
D gene: TRBD1
V gene: TRBV30
J gene: TRBJ1-1
CDR3 protein: CAVEAGTGNTEAFF
CDR3 DNA: TGTGCCGTAGAGGCCGGGACAGGGAACACTGAAGCTTTCTTT

CDR3 length: 17
clone size: .
D gene: .
V gene: TRBV3-1/TRBV3-2
J gene: TRBJ1-4
CDR3 protein: CASSQGGGGVANEKLFF
CDR3 DNA: TGTGCCAGCAGCCAAGGCGGGGGGGGCGTCGCTAATGAAAAACTGTTTTTT

CDR3 length: 14
clone size: .
D gene: TRBD1
V gene: TRBV5-1
J gene: TRBJ1-2
CDR3 protein: CASSSGTGNYGYTF
CDR3 DNA: TGCGCCAGCAGCTCGGGGACAGGGAACTATGGCTACACCTTC

CDR3 length: 14
clone size: .
D gene: .
V gene: TRBV18
J gene: TRBJ2-7
CDR3 protein: CASSRGGAAYEQYF
CDR3 DNA: TGTGCCAGTTCGCGGGGAGGAGCGGCCTACGAGCAGTACTTC

CDR3 length: 15
clone size: few
D gene: .
V gene: TRBV5-5
J gene: TRBJ1-1
CDR3 protein: CASSLRLLENTEAFF
CDR3 DNA: TGTGCCAGCAGCTTGAGACTCCTTGAGAACACTGAAGCTTTCTTT

CDR3 length: 13
clone size: .
D gene: TRBD1
V gene: TRBV19
J gene: TRBJ1-1
CDR3 protein: CASIQGAGTEAFF
CDR3 DNA: TGTGCCAGTATTCAGGGGGCAGGTACTGAAGCTTTCTTT

CDR3 length: 14
clone size: .
D gene: .
V gene: TRBV11-2
J gene: TRBJ1-6
CDR3 protein: CASSLAPSRSPLHF
CDR3 DNA: TGTGCCAGCAGCTTAGCTCCAAGTAGATCACCCCTCCACTTT

CDR3 length: 16
clone size: few
D gene: TRBD1
V gene: TRBV11-2
J gene: TRBJ1-6
CDR3 protein: CASSPPTGGNNSPLHF
CDR3 DNA: TGTGCCAGCAGCCCCCCGACAGGGGGGAATAATTCACCCCTCCACTTT